These 26 T cell receptor beta chains came from one sample sequenced in a study of blood T cell repertoires in COVID-19 (dated by TCRdb to 2018 to 2021). Library generation was performed with the immunoSEQ multiplex PCR assay. TCRdb retrieved this table from immuneACCESS and kept in-frame rearrangements only. Not all clones are present; in checked studies, unresolved V genes account for under half, and no reason is known for the remainder. Present in this sample are 200,000 to 250,000 clones, around three quarters of which were seen just once. 7% to 8.5% of the sample belongs to the ten largest clones. Sequencing input: peripheral blood. All receptors derive from a woman aged 65 to 85 with acute or convalescent COVID-19.

The chain is built from TRBV28 and TRBJ2-7, with 12 bases fitting TRBD1. The V segment lost 6 bases and the J segment 3 bases; nucleotides outside the gene matches: 3. Germline lookup yields CDR1 MDHEN and CDR2 SYDVKM. The CDR3 length is 14 residues. CDR3 coding DNA: TGTGCCAGCAGGGGGACAGGGGGCTACTACGAGCAGTACTTC. This sequence encodes CASRGTGGYYEQYF.

The chain is built from TRBV29-1 and TRBJ2-5, with 12 bases identical to TRBD2. V lost 4 bases and J lost 4; bases outside the gene matches: 4. The CDR3 has 14 amino acids. The germline V gene has CDR1 SQVTM and CDR2 ANQGSEA. CDR3 sequence: CSVVASGGGETQYF. For the CDR3, the DNA is TGCAGCGTTGTAGCTAGCGGGGGGGGAGAGACCCAGTACTTC.

The count of this clone is one. The rearrangement uses TRBV7-9 and TRBJ2-2; 9 bases line up with TRBD1. V shed 6 bases, J shed 4 bases, and the junction held 6 bases outside the gene matches. There are 15 residues in the CDR3. The germline V gene has CDR1 SEHNR and CDR2 FQNEAQ (reference sequence). The CDR3 DNA reads as TGTGCCAGCAGAGGGGGGACAGGGTCCACCGGGGAGCTGTTTTTT. Protein sequence: CASRGGTGSTGELFF.

The V call is TRBV5-4, the J call TRBJ2-2, with 10 nucleotides matching TRBD1. The ends lost 4 bases at V and 3 bases at J; junction bases unmatched: 9. The CDR3 length is 17 residues. Germline CDR1 SGHNT, CDR2 YYREEE (reference sequence). The CDR3 nucleotides read TGTGCCAGCAGCACTCCGACAGGGGGCAGGGACACCGGGGAGCTGTTTTTT. Translation: CASSTPTGGRDTGELFF.

The chain is built from TRBV5-1 and TRBJ2-6; D is unclear. Germline CDR1 reads SGHRS; CDR2 reads YFSETQ. The ends were cut back, 4 bases at V and 2 bases at J, with 4 bases in the middle. The CDR3 covers 13 residues. The CDR3 nucleotides read TGCGCCAGCAGCCCTGCTGGGGCCAACGTCCTGACTTTC. It specifies CASSPAGANVLTF.

This chain links TRBV4-2 with TRBJ2-5, with 8 bases identical to TRBD2. Germline V gives CDR1 LGHNA, CDR2 YNFKEQ. The CDR3 is 16 residues long. Losses at the gene ends were 1 base for V and 0 bases for J; bases not matched to a gene: 4. The CDR3 region has the DNA TGTGCCAGCAGCCAAGGGGTAGCGGGGCACCAAGAGACCCAGTACTTC. Translating gives CASSQGVAGHQETQYF.

The chain employs TRBV6-2 or TRBV6-3 and TRBJ1-5; 8 bases line up with TRBD1. Trimming removed 4 bases from V and 6 bases from J; junction bases left unmatched: 2. The CDR3 spans 13 residues. Germline V gene lookup returns CDR1 MNHEY and CDR2 SVGEGT. The CDR3 sequence is CASSFTGGQPQHF. CDR3 coding DNA: TGTGCCAGCAGTTTCACAGGGGGTCAGCCCCAGCATTTT.

The chain recombines TRBV18 with TRBJ1-5; 10 bases map to TRBD1. The CDR3 is 15 amino acids. Trimming took 6 bases from V and 4 from J; bases not matched to a gene: 6. Germline V gene sequence: CDR1 KGHSH, CDR2 LQKENI. CDR3 coding DNA: TGTGCCAGCTCCGAGACAGGGGGCAAAAATCAGCCCCAGCATTTT. Residues: CASSETGGKNQPQHF.

The rearrangement joins TRBV7-8 to TRBJ2-7; TRBD1 agrees at 7 bases. This CDR3 has 13 residues. V gave up 5 bases and J gave up 1 base; unmatched junction bases: 2. Germline V lookup: CDR1 SGHVS, CDR2 FQNEAQ. The CDR3 DNA sequence: TGTGCCAGCAGCAAGGGACAGTCCTACGAGCAGTACTTC. This gives the protein CASSKGQSYEQYF.

This chain links TRBV29-1 with TRBJ2-1; 9 nucleotides line up with TRBD2. Germline CDR1 is SQVTM and CDR2 is ANQGSEA. The CDR3 spans 11 residues. V trimming: 6 bases; J trimming: 8 bases; junction bases outside the gene matches: 2. The CDR3 DNA follows: TGCAGCGTCAGGACTAGCGATGAGCAGTTCTTC. Protein sequence: CSVRTSDEQFF.

The V call is TRBV5-1, the J call TRBJ2-1; 10 bases agree with TRBD2. V dropped 4 bases and J dropped 0; count of bases not matched to a gene: 4. Germline V gene sequence: CDR1 SGHRS, CDR2 YFSETQ. This CDR3 has 16 amino acids. DNA of the CDR3: TGCGCCAGCAGCCTCCTAGCGGGGGCCTCCTACAATGAGCAGTTCTTC. Protein: CASSLLAGASYNEQFF.

Notes on this clone: The sample carries other DNA sequences with the same CDR3. This chain links TRBV18 with TRBJ1-1; weak D call: TRBD1 (5 bases). Trimming left V 5 bases short and J 2 bases short, with 9 bases between. From germline, CDR1 is KGHSH and CDR2 LQKENI. This CDR3 is 13 amino acids long. The DNA for the CDR3 is TGTGCCAGCTCAGGGGGGAGAAACACTGAAGCTTTCTTT. Translation gives CASSGGRNTEAFF.

The chain is built from TRBV3-1 (or the pseudogene TRBV3-2) and TRBJ2-7; no reliable D call. V dropped 1 base and J dropped 3 bases, with 10 bases sitting between them. The CDR3 loop spans 14 amino acids. Germline CDR1 is LGHDT and CDR2 is YNNKEL (reference sequence). The CDR3 sequence: CASSQGHLHYEQYF. Written as DNA, the CDR3 is TGTGCCAGCAGCCAAGGACACCTACACTACGAGCAGTACTTC.

The gene calls are TRBV10-3 and TRBJ2-1; maybe TRBD2 (6 bases). The germline CDR1 and CDR2 sequences are ENHRY and SYGVKD. The CDR3 runs 15 residues. Trimming pared 4 bases from V and 6 bases from J, leaving 16 bases between. CDR3 amino acids: CAISGGVRQTNEQFF. The CDR3 nucleotides read TGTGCCATCAGTGGGGGGGTAAGGCAAACCAATGAGCAGTTCTTC.

V is TRBV10-3 and J is TRBJ2-2, with 9 nucleotides matching TRBD1. The CDR3 has 15 amino acids. With 3 bases clipped from V and 8 bases from J, the junction kept 7 bases outside the gene matches. Germline V lookup: CDR1 ENHRY, CDR2 SYGVKD. The CDR3 coding sequence is TGTGCCATCAGTGAAGAGGCGGACAGGGGTGGGGAGCTGTTTTTT. It is translated as CAISEEADRGGELFF.

A single count supports this clone. V gene TRBV4-2 combines with J gene TRBJ2-5; 8 bases align to TRBD2. CDR3 size: 17 residues. The germline CDR1 and CDR2 sequences are LGHNA and YNFKEQ. The V gene end was trimmed by 0 bases and the J gene end by 1 base; junction bases not matched to a gene: 7. The chain's CDR3 is CASSQDNTGGGQETQYF. The CDR3 region has the DNA TGTGCCAGCAGCCAAGATAATACGGGGGGGGGCCAAGAGACCCAGTACTTC.

This sequence joins TRBV5-6 and TRBJ2-2; 7 nucleotides align to TRBD2. Germline trimming cut 1 base from V and 6 bases from J; bases unmatched to any gene: 9. CDR1 is SGHDT and CDR2 is YYEEEE in the germline V gene. This CDR3 is built from 16 residues. DNA for the CDR3: TGTGCCAGCAGCTTGATTGAAAGCCGGGGGGCCGGGGAGCTGTTTTTT. Protein: CASSLIESRGAGELFF.

This chain connects TRBV5-1 to TRBJ1-4, with TRBD1 identical over 10 bases. The CDR3 is 15 residues long. Germline V gene sequence: CDR1 SGHRS, CDR2 YFSETQ. Losses at the gene ends were 5 bases for V and 7 bases for J; bases not matched to a gene: 8. The CDR3 DNA is TGCGCCAGCAGTCCCGGGACAGGGGTGGGTGAAAAACTGTTTTTT. Translating it yields CASSPGTGVGEKLFF.

This chain joins TRBV2 and TRBJ2-3, with 9 bases that match TRBD2. V shed 5 bases, J shed 6 bases, and the junction held 9 bases outside the gene matches. Germline loops: CDR1 SNHLY, CDR2 FYNNEI. The CDR3 totals 15 residues. The chain's CDR3 is CASSLSRAGGDTQYF. The CDR3 DNA reads TGTGCCAGCAGTTTATCTCGGGCGGGGGGGGATACGCAGTATTTT.

The gene calls are TRBV6-5 and TRBJ1-3; D is ambiguous. V shed 10 bases and J shed 0 bases, with 13 bases lying between them. The CDR3 contains 14 residues. Germline V gives CDR1 MNHEY, CDR2 SVGAGI. The CDR3, as DNA: TGTGCCACCGCCGCGGGGAGCTCTGGAAACACCATATATTTT. It specifies CATAAGSSGNTIYF.

V gene TRBV18 combines with J gene TRBJ1-2; the D gene is possibly TRBD1 (5 bases). Looked up from germline, CDR1 is KGHSH and CDR2 is LQKENI. V gave up 3 bases and J gave up 4 bases, with 15 bases separating them. The length of the CDR3 is 15 residues. In DNA form, the CDR3 reads TGTGCCAGCTCACCCCCCCCAGGGTCCTCCTATGGCTACACCTTC. Translated: CASSPPPGSSYGYTF. The entire variable domain, with the rest obtained from reference TRBV18 and TRBJ1-2, is as follows: NAGVMQNPRHLVRRRGQEARLRCSPMKGHSHVYWYRQLPEEGLKFMVYLQKENIIDESGMPKERFSAEFPKEGPSILRIQQVVRGDSAAYFCASSPPPGSSYGYTFGSGTRLTVV.

The DNA for the CDR3 is TGTGCCAGCAGCTTACCACTGACAGGGCAAGAGACCCAGTACTTC. Residues: CASSLPLTGQETQYF. This chain joins TRBV7-9 and TRBJ2-5; TRBD1 matches at 7 bases. The V gene end was trimmed by 2 bases and the J gene end by 2 bases; junction bases not matched to a gene: 5. The CDR3 is 15 amino acids. CDR1 and CDR2 (germline): SEHNR, FQNEAQ (reference sequence).

There are many counts of this clone. This rearrangement joins TRBV7-2 to TRBJ1-6; TRBD1 matches at 8 bases. The CDR3 runs 16 residues. Germline V gene lookup returns CDR1 SGHTA and CDR2 FQGNSA. V shed 6 bases, J shed 6 bases, and the junction held 10 bases outside the gene matches. As DNA, the CDR3 is TGTGCCAGCAGGCTTTCGGCAGGGGGCCTTAATTCACCCCTCCACTTT. Translating gives CASRLSAGGLNSPLHF.

The genes are TRBV6-2 or TRBV6-3 and TRBJ2-1, with TRBD2 matching 8 bases. The V and J ends lost 4 bases and 5 bases, in that order; junction bases with no gene match: 7. This CDR3 region has 15 residues. CDR1 MNHEY and CDR2 SVGEGT come from the germline V gene. This chain's CDR3 is CASSSLAGSNNEQFF. In DNA form, the CDR3 reads TGTGCCAGCAGTTCCTTAGCGGGGTCTAACAATGAGCAGTTCTTC.

V and J are TRBV2 and TRBJ2-5, with D possibly matching TRBD2 (6 bases). V was trimmed by 8 bases and J by 2 bases, leaving 21 bases between them. There are 16 residues in the CDR3. Germline values: CDR1 SNHLY, CDR2 FYNNEI. In DNA form, the CDR3 reads TGTGCCAGCTCTTCTGGAGGCGCCCGGGAGCAAGAGACCCAGTACTTC. Amino acids: CASSSGGAREQETQYF.

This chain connects TRBV10-2 to TRBJ2-7, with D possibly matching TRBD2 (5 bases). CDR3 length equals 16 residues. The germline V gene has CDR1 WSHSY and CDR2 SAAADI. V was pared by 0 bases and J by 0 bases, with 12 bases between. Here the CDR3 DNA reads TGCGCCAGCAGTGAGTCCGAGGGAAGGAGCTCCTACGAGCAGTACGTC. Protein product: CASSESEGRSSYEQYV.